This TCR beta chain came from a study of cytomegalovirus exposure and HLA in healthy donors (dated by TCRdb to the late 2010s). Regarding the research as a whole: The 700 or so repertoires of the first cohort and the approximately 110 validation repertoires were produced on the same platform, according to a later analysis. The study aimed to test whether cataloging public T cell receptors could reveal signatures of past pathogen exposure. In addition to the first cohort of hundreds of subjects, a separate validation cohort of over 90 different subjects was used. To predict cytomegalovirus infection status, the study combined high-throughput TCR immunosequencing, statistical association of individual TCRs with disease status, and machine learning.

The library came from the immunoSEQ multiplex PCR assay. Concerning the study's data processing: A statistical classification framework was developed to diagnose cytomegalovirus status using the catalog of TCR beta chain sequences. The table comes from immuneACCESS by way of TCRdb, which keeps in-frame sequences with V and J called. Part of the clones is missing from these tables; in studies checked, under half for an unresolved V gene and the rest for unknown reasons. From that table come the V and J calls and clone size; the DNA was used to work out D and trimming. The sample profile shows 150,000 to 200,000 clones; 86% of them were found once. Over 1.1% of the sample comes from the top ten. Here is what the overall study found, with its caveats: The authors suggested that the approach could potentially be generalized to other disease states and immunological phenotypes. In a later analysis, TCRs clustered in the first cohort were found to also tend to co-occur in the approximately 110 validation repertoires, with 85% to 95% of cluster scores above 0. The validation cohort had no HLA typing available for a later analysis, so co-occurrence within that cohort was assessed over all 130 or so repertoires. Most TCR sequences were observed very rarely across donors, whereas some public TCRs were present in many individuals. A total of fewer than 200 TCR beta chains were listed by the study as associated with cytomegalovirus. Three of the identified cytomegalovirus-associated TCR beta chains were confirmed in vitro to be specific for cytomegalovirus antigens. Cytomegalovirus status was reported to be diagnosed by the classifier with high specificity and sensitivity in both the original and validation cohorts.

The donors were included in the validation cohort of 120 subjects, a group kept apart from the roughly 730-subject first cohort. In regard to this clone: This clone's antigen is unknown. No much larger clone is present one base from it, and per-base qualities are unavailable.

Including cysteine and phenylalanine, the CDR3 has 14 amino acids. The sequence is cut down to CDR3 DNA, 42 bases in frame from base 1. CDR1 is given as SGHRS and CDR2 as YFSETQ, both from the germline V gene. V trim: 5 bases; J trim: 0 bases; unmatched bases: 4. The V gene is TRBV5-1 and the J gene is TRBJ1-1, with TRBD1 matching 7 junction bases. The sample comprised PBMCs. The clonotype originates from a woman aged 18 to 35 in good health and CMV-seronegative. The CDR3 reads CASRRDSVNTEAFF. The DNA is TGCGCCAGCAGGAGGGACAGCGTGAACACTGAAGCTTTCTTT.